This T cell receptor beta chain emerged from a study of CXCR3-negative and CXCR3-positive naive CD8 T cells. UMI-tagged TRB cDNA libraries were built via 5' RACE. Following a re-call of the 5' RACE reads, TCRdb has one entry per CDR3 protein and lacks DNA. Here the sample table reports approximately 66,000 distinct CDR3 sequences. Study-wide points: Cryopreserved PBMCs had partly decreased CXCR3 expression; fresh PBMCs were used in most assays. Within a donor, both naive subsets shared TRBV-TRBJ usage, unlike memory cells.

Concerning this clonotype: Its matching antigen is unknown.

This receptor was taken from a human donor in good health. Some clones in this sample may be carry-over from other donors' samples. The specimen sequenced was naive CXCR3- CD8+ T cells from blood. Specified subset: CD45RO-CCR7+CD27+CD95- naive CD8+ T cells lacking CXCR3 (TNR3-).

This CDR3 is CASNFRDRTYEQYF. The V and J genes are TRBV28 and TRBJ2-7; TCRdb's assignment of TRBD1 cannot be checked, as there is no DNA. This CDR3 region has 14 residues. CDR1 MDHEN and CDR2 SYDVKM come from the germline V gene.